The T cell receptor beta chain under discussion was sequenced for a study of shared clonotypes between healthy human individuals. Whole-study context: Donors consisted of two women and a few men between 18 and 49. CD4 naive and memory got three plates each, CD8 naive two, CD8 memory one.

The assay was immunoSEQ multiplex PCR, and TCRdb's table has in-frame clones only and misses some. Of approximately 400,000 clones listed, about 96% are singletons. The receptor was derived from a man aged 25 to 40 in good health. The specimen was memory CD8+ T cells sorted from blood. Stated subset: CD45RO+ cells pooled with CCR7-negative TemRA cells.

CDR3 nucleotides: TGTGCCAGCAGCTTAGTAGGGGGCGCTAGCGGGAAGGTAGAGCTGTTTTTT. It specifies CASSLVGGASGKVELFF. V gene TRBV7-2 combines with J gene TRBJ2-2; the match to TRBD2 covers 9 bases. The CDR3 totals 17 residues. Trimming removed 1 base from V and 11 bases from J; junction bases left unmatched: 14. CDR1 and CDR2 (germline): SGHTA, FQGNSA.